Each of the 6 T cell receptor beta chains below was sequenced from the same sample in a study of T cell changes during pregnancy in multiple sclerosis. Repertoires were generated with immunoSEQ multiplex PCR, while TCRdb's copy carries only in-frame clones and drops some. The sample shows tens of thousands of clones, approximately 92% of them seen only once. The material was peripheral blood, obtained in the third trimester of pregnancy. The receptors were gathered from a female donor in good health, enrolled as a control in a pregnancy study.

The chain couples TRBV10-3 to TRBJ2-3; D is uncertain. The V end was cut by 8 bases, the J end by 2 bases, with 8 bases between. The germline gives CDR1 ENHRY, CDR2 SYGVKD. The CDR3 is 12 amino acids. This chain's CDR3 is CAIGDPTDTQYF. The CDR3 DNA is TGTGCCATCGGAGATCCCACAGATACGCAGTATTTT.

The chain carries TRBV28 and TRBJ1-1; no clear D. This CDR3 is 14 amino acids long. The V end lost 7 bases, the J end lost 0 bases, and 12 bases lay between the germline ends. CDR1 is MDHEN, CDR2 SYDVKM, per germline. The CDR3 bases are TGTGCCAGCACCCGGTCGCCCATGAACACTGAAGCTTTCTTT. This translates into CASTRSPMNTEAFF.

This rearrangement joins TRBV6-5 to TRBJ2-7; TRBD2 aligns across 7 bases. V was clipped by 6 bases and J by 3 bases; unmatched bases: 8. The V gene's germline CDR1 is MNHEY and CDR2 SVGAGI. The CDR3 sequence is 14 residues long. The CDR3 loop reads CASSRREVNYEQYF. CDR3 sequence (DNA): TGTGCCAGCAGCAGACGGGAGGTTAACTACGAGCAGTACTTC.

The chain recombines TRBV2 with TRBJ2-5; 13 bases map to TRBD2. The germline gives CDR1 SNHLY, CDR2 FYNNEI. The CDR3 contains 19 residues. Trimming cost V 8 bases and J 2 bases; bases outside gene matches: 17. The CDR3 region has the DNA TGTGCCAGCGTCTATACCCGACTAGCGGGGGGCCCGGAGCAAGAGACCCAGTACTTC. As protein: CASVYTRLAGGPEQETQYF.

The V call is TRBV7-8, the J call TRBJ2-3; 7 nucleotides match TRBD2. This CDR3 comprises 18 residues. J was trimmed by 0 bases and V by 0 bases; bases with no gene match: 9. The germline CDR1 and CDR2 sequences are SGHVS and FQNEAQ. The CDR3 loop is CASSLARSSGTSTDTQYF. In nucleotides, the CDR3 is TGTGCCAGCAGCTTAGCGCGGTCTAGCGGAACTAGCACAGATACGCAGTATTTT.

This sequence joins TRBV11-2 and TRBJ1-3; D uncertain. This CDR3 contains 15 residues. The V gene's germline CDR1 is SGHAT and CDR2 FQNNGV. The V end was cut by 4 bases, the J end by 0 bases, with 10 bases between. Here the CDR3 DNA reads TGTGCCAGCAGCTCAGAATCCAACTCTGGAAACACCATATATTTT. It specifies CASSSESNSGNTIYF.